Below are 12 T cell receptor beta chains sequenced from a single sample in a study of cytomegalovirus exposure and HLA in healthy donors. Primers for the PCR totalled 60 Vbeta and 13 Jbeta. The protocol was immunoSEQ multiplex PCR, while the TCRdb copy is restricted to in-frame clones and leaves out a portion. This sample has some 130,000 clones; roughly 88% occur once, and the top ten carry roughly 3%. The specimen was PBMCs. These receptors came from a man aged 50 or older in good health and CMV-seronegative.

The V call is TRBV25-1, the J call TRBJ1-2; D gene unclear. The germline V gene encodes CDR1 MGHDK and CDR2 SYGVNS. Trimming cost V 4 bases and J 2 bases, with 5 bases left between them. CDR3 length: 12 residues. In nucleotides, the CDR3 is TGTGCCAGCAGTGTAGCGAACTATGGCTACACCTTC. This gives the protein CASSVANYGYTF.

The chain uses TRBV6-5 and TRBJ2-1; 7 bases align to TRBD1. The CDR3 is made up of 14 amino acids. Germline assignment: CDR1 MNHEY and CDR2 SVGAGI. V was clipped by 3 bases and J by 4 bases; unmatched bases: 3. CDR3 residues: CASSYRGRYNEQFF. The CDR3 nucleotides read TGTGCCAGCAGTTATAGGGGGCGTTACAATGAGCAGTTCTTC.

The chain couples TRBV2 to TRBJ2-5; D is unresolved. The CDR3 loop spans 11 amino acids. V gave up 7 bases and J gave up 5 bases, with 8 bases separating them. The V gene's germline CDR1 is SNHLY and CDR2 FYNNEI. CDR3: CASTREETQYF. The CDR3 region has the DNA TGTGCCAGCACGAGAGAGGAGACCCAGTACTTC.

The chain links TRBV11-2 to TRBJ1-2, with D perhaps TRBD1 (5 bases). This CDR3 has 15 amino acids. Trimming took off 0 bases at V and 0 bases at J, with 8 bases between the two ends. Germline CDR1 reads SGHAT; CDR2 reads FQNNGV. Here the CDR3 DNA reads TGTGCCAGCAGCTTAGAGGCCAGGGCTAACTATGGCTACACCTTC. It codes for CASSLEARANYGYTF.

The V and J genes are TRBV5-1 and TRBJ2-5; no firm D call. Germline-derived CDR1 and CDR2 are SGHRS and YFSETQ. Trimming removed 0 bases from V and 5 bases from J, with 11 bases in between. The CDR3 contains 14 residues. The CDR3 DNA reads as TGCGCCAGCAGCTTGGGTGCCAGAACCGAGACCCAGTACTTC. Translation: CASSLGARTETQYF.

This clone was counted only a few times. V usage is TRBV2 and J usage is TRBJ2-5, with 11 positions matching TRBD1. The V gene end was trimmed by 4 bases and the J gene end by 11 bases; junction bases not matched to a gene: 9. CDR1 and CDR2 (germline): SNHLY, FYNNEI. The CDR3 extends over 14 amino acids. CDR3 in DNA: TGTGCCAGCAGTGCCCGGACAGGGGGCTTTGAGCAGTACTTC. This encodes CASSARTGGFEQYF.

The gene calls are TRBV11-2 and TRBJ2-4, with D unresolved. Germline CDR1 reads SGHAT; CDR2 reads FQNNGV. The CDR3 extends over 12 amino acids. V was cut by 0 bases and J by 11 bases, with 8 bases left in between. Here the CDR3 DNA reads TGTGCCAGCAGCTTAGATTTTGGAGTTCAGTACTTC. Its translation is CASSLDFGVQYF.

The chain has TRBV5-1 and TRBJ1-1; 7 bases agree with TRBD1. There are 14 residues in the CDR3. V dropped 4 bases and J dropped 1; count of bases not matched to a gene: 4. Per germline, CDR1 SGHRS and CDR2 YFSETQ. CDR3 residues: CASSVGTANTEAFF. CDR3 in DNA: TGCGCCAGCAGCGTGGGGACAGCGAACACTGAAGCTTTCTTT.

In DNA form, the CDR3 reads TGCGCCAGCAGCGCAATAACTAGCGGGGGAACCCATGAGCAGTTCTTC. Its translation is CASSAITSGGTHEQFF. This chain uses TRBV5-1 with TRBJ2-1; 11 nucleotides line up with TRBD2. Trimming at V came to 4 bases and at J to 8 bases, leaving 11 bases not matched to a gene. Germline V CDR1 and CDR2: SGHRS, YFSETQ. The CDR3 is 16 amino acids. The full variable domain, with the rest looked up from reference TRBV5-1 and TRBJ2-1, is KAGVTQTPRYLIKTRGQQVTLSCSPISGHRSVSWYQQTPGQGLQFLFEYFSETQRNKGNFPGRFSGRQFSNSRSEMNVSTLELGDSALYLCASSAITSGGTHEQFFGPGTRLTVL.

A word on this clone: The same CDR3 also results from other DNA sequences found in this sample. V is TRBV9 and J is TRBJ2-3; perhaps TRBD2 as D (6 bases). The CDR3 is 14 residues long. Trimming removed 2 bases at V and 0 bases at J, with 7 bases between. Germline assignment: CDR1 SGDLS and CDR2 YYNGEE. For the CDR3, the DNA is TGTGCCAGCAGCGTTAGCGGCAGCACAGATACGCAGTATTTT. Protein: CASSVSGSTDTQYF.

V and J are TRBV4-1 and TRBJ2-3, with D unresolved. Trimming removed 0 bases at V and 9 bases at J, with 16 bases between. CDR1 is MGHRA, CDR2 YSYEKL, per germline. The CDR3 covers 15 residues. CDR3 sequence reads: CASSQDHNLAETQYF. The DNA for the CDR3 is TGCGCCAGCAGCCAAGATCACAACTTAGCTGAAACGCAGTATTTT.

The V call is TRBV15, the J call TRBJ1-1; D is undetermined. Germline CDR1 and CDR2: LNHNV and YYDKDF (reference sequence). Trimming removed 3 bases from V and 6 bases from J, with 8 bases in between. The CDR3 is 12 amino acids. CDR3 residues: CATSRRVAEAFF. The DNA for the CDR3 is TGTGCCACCAGCAGGAGGGTCGCTGAAGCTTTCTTT.